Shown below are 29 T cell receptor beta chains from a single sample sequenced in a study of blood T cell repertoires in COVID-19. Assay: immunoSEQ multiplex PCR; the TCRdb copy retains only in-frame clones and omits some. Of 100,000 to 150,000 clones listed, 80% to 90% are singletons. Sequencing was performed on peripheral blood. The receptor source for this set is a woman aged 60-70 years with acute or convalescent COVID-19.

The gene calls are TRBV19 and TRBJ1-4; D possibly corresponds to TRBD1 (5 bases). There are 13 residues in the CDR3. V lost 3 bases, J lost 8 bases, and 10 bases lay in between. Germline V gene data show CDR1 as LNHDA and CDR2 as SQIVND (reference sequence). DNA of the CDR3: TGTGCCAGTAGTATGGGCGGGACCGAAAAACTGTTTTTT. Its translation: CASSMGGTEKLFF. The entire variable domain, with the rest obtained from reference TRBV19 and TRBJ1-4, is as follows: DGGITQSPKYLFRKEGQNVTLSCEQNLNHDAMYWYRQDPGQGLRLIYYSQIVNDFQKGDIAEGYSVSREKKESFPLTVTSAQKNPTAFYLCASSMGGTEKLFFGSGTQLSVL.

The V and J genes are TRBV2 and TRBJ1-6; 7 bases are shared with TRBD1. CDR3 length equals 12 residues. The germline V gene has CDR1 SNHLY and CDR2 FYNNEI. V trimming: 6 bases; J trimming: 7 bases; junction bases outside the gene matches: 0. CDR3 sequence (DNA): TGTGCCAGCAGAGGGGGCAATTCACCCCTCCACTTT. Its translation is CASRGGNSPLHF.

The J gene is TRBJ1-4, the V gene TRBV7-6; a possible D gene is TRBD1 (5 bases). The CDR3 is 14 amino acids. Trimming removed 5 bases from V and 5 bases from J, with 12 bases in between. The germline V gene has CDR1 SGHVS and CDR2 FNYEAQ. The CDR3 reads CASSQTAGNEKLFF. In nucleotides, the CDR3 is TGTGCCAGCAGCCAGACAGCTGGAAATGAAAAACTGTTTTTT.

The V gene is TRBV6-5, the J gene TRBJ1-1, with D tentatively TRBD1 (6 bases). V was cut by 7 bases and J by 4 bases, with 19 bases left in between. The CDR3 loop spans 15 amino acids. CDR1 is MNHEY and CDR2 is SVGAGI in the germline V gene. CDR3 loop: CASTPSMRGATEAFF. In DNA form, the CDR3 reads TGTGCCAGCACTCCTTCCATGCGGGGGGCCACTGAAGCTTTCTTT.

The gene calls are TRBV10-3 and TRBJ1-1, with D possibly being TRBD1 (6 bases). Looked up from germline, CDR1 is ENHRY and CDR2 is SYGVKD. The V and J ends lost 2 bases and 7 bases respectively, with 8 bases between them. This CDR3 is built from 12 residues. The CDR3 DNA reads TGTGCCATCAGTGAGCAGGGGTATGAAGCTTTCTTT. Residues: CAISEQGYEAFF.

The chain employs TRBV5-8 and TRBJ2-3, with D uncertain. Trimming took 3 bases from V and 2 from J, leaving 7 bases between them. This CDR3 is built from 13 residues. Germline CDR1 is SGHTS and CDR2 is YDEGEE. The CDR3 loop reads CASSSTNTDTQYF. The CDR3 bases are TGTGCCAGCAGCTCTACTAACACAGATACGCAGTATTTT.

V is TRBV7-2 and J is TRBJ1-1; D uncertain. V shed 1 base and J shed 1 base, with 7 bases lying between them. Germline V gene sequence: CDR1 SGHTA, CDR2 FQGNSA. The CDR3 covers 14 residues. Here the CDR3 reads CASSLGHANTEAFF. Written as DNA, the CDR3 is TGTGCCAGCAGCTTAGGGCATGCGAACACTGAAGCTTTCTTT. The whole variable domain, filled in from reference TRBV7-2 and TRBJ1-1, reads GAGVSQSPSNKVTEKGKDVELRCDPISGHTALYWYRQSLGQGLEFLIYFQGNSAPDKSGLPSDRFSAERTGGSVSTLTIQRTQQEDSAVYLCASSLGHANTEAFFGQGTRLTVV.

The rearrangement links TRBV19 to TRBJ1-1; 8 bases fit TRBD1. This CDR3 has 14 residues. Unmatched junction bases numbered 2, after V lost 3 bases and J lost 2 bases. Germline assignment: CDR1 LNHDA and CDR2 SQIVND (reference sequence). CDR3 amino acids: CASSMDRANTEAFF. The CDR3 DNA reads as TGTGCCAGTAGTATGGACAGGGCTAACACTGAAGCTTTCTTT.

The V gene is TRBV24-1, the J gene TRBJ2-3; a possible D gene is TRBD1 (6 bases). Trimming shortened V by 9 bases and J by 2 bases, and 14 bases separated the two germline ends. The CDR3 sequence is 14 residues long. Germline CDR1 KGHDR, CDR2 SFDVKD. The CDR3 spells CATAGALSTDTQYF. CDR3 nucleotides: TGTGCCACCGCAGGGGCCCTTTCCACAGATACGCAGTATTTT.

As DNA, the CDR3 is TGTGCCAGCAGATTCCCAGGGAAGAACACTGAAGCTTTCTTT. It is translated as CASRFPGKNTEAFF. This chain links TRBV27 with TRBJ1-1, with D tentatively TRBD1 (5 bases). The germline CDR1 and CDR2 sequences are MNHEY and SMNVEV (reference sequence). The length of the CDR3 is 14 residues. With 6 bases removed from V and 1 base from J, the gap between germline ends came to 12 bases.

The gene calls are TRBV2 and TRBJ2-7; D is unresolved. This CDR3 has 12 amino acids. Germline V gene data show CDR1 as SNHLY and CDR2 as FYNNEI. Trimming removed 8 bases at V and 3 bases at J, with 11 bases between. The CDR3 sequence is CASRNEDYEQYF. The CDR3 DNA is TGTGCCAGCCGTAATGAGGACTACGAGCAGTACTTC.

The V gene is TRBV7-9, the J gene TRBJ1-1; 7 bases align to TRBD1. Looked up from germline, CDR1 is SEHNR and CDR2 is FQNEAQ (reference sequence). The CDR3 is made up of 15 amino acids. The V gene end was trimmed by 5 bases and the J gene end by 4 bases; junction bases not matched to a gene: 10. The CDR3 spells CASSLRQGGTTEAFF. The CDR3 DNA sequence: TGTGCCAGCAGCCTCAGACAGGGTGGGACCACTGAAGCTTTCTTT.

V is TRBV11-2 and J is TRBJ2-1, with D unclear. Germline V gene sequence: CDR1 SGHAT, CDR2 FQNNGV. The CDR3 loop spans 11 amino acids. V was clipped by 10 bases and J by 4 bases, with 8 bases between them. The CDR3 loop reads CATERYNEQFF. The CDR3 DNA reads TGTGCCACCGAGAGATACAATGAGCAGTTCTTC.

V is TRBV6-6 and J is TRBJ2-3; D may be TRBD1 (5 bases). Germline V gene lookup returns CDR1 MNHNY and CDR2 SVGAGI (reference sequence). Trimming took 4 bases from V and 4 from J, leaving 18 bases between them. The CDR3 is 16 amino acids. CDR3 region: CASSFPGAGRADTQYF. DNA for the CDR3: TGTGCCAGCAGTTTTCCGGGCGCAGGGCGCGCAGATACGCAGTATTTT.

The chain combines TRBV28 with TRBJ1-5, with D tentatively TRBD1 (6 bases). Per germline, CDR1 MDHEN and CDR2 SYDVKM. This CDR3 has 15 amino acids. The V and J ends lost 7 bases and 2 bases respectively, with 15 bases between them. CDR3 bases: TGTGCCAGCACCACCGGCCGACAGGGCAATCAGCCCCAGCATTTT. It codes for CASTTGRQGNQPQHF.

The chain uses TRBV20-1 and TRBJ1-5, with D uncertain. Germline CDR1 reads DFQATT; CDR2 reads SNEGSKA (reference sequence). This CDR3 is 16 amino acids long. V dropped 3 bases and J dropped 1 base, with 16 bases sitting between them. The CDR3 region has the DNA TGCAGTGCTAGTGCGTGGGAGCTAGGAAGCAATCAGCCCCAGCATTTT. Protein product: CSASAWELGSNQPQHF.

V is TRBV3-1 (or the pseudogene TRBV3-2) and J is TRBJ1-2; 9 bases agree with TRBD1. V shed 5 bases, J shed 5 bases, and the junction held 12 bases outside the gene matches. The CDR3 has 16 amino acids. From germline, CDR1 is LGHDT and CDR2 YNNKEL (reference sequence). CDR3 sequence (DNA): TGTGCCAGCAGCTCCCACCCCGGACAGGGGAAATATGGCTACACCTTC. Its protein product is CASSSHPGQGKYGYTF.

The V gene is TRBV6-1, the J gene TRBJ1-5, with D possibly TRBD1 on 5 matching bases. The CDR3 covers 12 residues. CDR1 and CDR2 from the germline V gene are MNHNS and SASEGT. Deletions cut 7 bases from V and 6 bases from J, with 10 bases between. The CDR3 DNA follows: TGTGCCAGCACTGGGGCGGCTCAGCCCCAGCATTTT. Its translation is CASTGAAQPQHF.

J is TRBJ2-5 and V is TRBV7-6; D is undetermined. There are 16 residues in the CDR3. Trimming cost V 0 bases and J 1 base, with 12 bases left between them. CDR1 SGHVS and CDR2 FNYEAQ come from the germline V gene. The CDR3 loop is CASSLAPRGFQETQYF. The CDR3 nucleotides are TGTGCCAGCAGCTTAGCCCCCCGCGGATTCCAAGAGACCCAGTACTTC.

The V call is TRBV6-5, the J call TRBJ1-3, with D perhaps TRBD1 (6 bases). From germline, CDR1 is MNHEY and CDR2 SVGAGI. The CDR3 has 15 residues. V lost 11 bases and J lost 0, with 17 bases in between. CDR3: CASEDRRFSGNTIYF. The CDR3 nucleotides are TGTGCCTCCGAGGACAGACGCTTCTCTGGAAACACCATATATTTT.

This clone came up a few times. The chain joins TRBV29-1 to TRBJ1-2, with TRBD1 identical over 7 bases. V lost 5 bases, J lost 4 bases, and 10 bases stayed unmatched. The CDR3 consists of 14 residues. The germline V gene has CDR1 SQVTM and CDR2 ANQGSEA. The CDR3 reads CSVPARDSLYGYTF. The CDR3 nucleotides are TGCAGCGTTCCAGCCCGGGACAGTCTCTATGGCTACACCTTC.

CDR3 bases: TGTGCCAGCAACGGAGGGCAGGGGGGAGGCTACACCTTC. Its translation is CASNGGQGGGYTF. The rearrangement uses TRBV9 and TRBJ1-2, with 7 bases fitting TRBD1. The CDR3 length is 13 residues. The J segment lost 8 bases and the V segment lost 6 bases, leaving 10 bases of the junction unmatched. Germline CDR1 SGDLS, CDR2 YYNGEE.

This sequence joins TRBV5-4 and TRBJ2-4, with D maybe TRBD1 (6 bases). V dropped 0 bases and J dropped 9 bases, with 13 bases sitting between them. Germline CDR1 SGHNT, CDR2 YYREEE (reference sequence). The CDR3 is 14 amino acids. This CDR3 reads CASSLEQGGTIQYF. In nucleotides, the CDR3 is TGTGCCAGCAGCTTGGAACAGGGCGGTACCATTCAGTACTTC.

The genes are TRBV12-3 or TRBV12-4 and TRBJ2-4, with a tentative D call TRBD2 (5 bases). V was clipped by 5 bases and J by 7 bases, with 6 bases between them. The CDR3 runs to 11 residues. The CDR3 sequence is CASSPGNIQYF. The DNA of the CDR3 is TGTGCCAGCAGTCCGGGGAACATTCAGTACTTC.

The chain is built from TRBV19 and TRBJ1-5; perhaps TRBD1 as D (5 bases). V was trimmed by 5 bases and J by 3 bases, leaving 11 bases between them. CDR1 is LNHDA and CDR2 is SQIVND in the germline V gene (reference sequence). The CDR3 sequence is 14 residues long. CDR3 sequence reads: CASSSDRDNQPQHF. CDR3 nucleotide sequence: TGTGCCAGTAGTTCAGACAGAGACAATCAGCCCCAGCATTTT.

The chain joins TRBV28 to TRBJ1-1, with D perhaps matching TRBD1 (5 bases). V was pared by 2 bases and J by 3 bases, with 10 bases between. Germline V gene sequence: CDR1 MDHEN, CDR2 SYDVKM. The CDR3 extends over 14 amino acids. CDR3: CASSLSLQDTEAFF. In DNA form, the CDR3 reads TGTGCCAGCAGTTTAAGTTTACAGGACACTGAAGCTTTCTTT. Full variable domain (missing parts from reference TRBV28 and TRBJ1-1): DVKVTQSSRYLVKRTGEKVFLECVQDMDHENMFWYRQDPGLGLRLIYFSYDVKMKEKGDIPEGYSVSREKKERFSLILESASTNQTSMYLCASSLSLQDTEAFFGQGTRLTVV.

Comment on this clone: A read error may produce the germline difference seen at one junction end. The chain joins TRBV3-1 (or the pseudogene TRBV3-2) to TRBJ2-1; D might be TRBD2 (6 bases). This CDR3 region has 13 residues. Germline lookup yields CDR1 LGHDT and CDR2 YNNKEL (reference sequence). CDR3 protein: CASSLPGLSSKVF. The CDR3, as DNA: TGTGCCAGCAGCCTGCCGGGACTCTCAAGCAAGGTCTTC.

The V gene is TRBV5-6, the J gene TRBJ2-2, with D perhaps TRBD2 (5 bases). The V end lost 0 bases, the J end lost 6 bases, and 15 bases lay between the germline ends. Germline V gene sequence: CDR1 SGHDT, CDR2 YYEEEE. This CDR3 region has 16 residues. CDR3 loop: CASSLANRRLPGELFF. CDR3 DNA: TGTGCCAGCAGCTTGGCGAATCGGAGGTTACCCGGGGAGCTGTTTTTT.

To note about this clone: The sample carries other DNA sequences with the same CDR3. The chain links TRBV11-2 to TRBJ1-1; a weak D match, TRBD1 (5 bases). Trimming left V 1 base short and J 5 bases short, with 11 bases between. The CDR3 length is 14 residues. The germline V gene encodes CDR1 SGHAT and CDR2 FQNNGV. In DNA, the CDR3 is TGTGCCAGCAGCTTAGTCCGGGGGGGTACTGAAGCTTTCTTT. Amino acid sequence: CASSLVRGGTEAFF.